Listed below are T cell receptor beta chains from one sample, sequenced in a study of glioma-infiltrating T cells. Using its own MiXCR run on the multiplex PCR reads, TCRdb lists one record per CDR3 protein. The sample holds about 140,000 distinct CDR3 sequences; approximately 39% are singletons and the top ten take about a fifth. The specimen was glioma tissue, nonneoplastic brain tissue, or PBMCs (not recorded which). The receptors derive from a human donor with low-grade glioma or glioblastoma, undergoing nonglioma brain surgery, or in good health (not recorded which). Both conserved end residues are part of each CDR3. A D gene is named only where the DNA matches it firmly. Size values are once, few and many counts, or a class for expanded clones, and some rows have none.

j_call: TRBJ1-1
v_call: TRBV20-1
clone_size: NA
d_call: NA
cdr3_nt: TGCAGTGCTAGACGAGAGTACACTGAAGCTTTCTTT
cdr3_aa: CSARREYTEAFF

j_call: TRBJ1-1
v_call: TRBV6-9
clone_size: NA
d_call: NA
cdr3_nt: TGTGCCAGCAGTTACGGGACATGGGCTGAAGCTTTCTTT
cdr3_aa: CASSYGTWAEAFF

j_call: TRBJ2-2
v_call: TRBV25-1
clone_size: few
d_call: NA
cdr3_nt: TGTGCCAGCAGCGATGACGGACCTGCGAACACCGGGGAGCTGTTTTTT
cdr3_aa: CASSDDGPANTGELFF

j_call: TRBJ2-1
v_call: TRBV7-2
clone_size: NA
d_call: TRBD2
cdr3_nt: TGTGCCAGCAGACCGCCGACGGGAGGGGTGAATGAGCAGTTCTTC
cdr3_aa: CASRPPTGGVNEQFF

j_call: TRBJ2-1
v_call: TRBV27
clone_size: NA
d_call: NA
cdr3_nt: TGTGCCAGCAGTTCAAGCGGGACAGGCTACAATGAGCAGTTCTTC
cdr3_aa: CASSSSGTGYNEQFF

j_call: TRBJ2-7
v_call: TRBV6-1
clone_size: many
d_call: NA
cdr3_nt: TGTGCCAGCAGTCACTCTTCGGGTTACGAGCAGTACTTC
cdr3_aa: CASSHSSGYEQYF

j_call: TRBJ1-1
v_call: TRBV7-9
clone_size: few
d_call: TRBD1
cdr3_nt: TGTGCCAGCAGCCTGGGACAGGGGGACACTGAAGCTTTCTTT
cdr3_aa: CASSLGQGDTEAFF

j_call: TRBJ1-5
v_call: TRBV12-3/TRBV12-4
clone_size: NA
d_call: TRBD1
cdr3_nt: TGTGCCAGCAGCCCTGACAGGGTTAGCAATCAGCCCCAGCATTTT
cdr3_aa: CASSPDRVSNQPQHF

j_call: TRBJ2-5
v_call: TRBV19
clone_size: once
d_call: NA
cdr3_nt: TGTGCCAGTGGCGTGGGGATCAGGGAGACCCAGTACTTC
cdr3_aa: CASGVGIRETQYF

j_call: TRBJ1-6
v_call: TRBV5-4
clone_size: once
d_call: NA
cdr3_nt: TGTGCCAGCAGCTCACAGGGTCGCTCCTATAATTCACCCCTCCACTTT
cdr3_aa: CASSSQGRSYNSPLHF

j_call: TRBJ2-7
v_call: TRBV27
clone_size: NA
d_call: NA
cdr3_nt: TGTGCCACCTCGGGAGCCTACGGGCAGTACTTC
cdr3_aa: CATSGAYGQYF